This T cell receptor beta chain was identified during a study of T cells in Graves' hyperthyroidism and ophthalmopathy. Trimming shortened V by 1 base and J by 3 bases, and 6 bases separated the two germline ends. Germline-derived CDR1 and CDR2 are GTSNPN and SVGIG (reference sequence). This CDR3 is built from 12 residues. Amplification yielded TCR beta CDR3 regions, with RNA transcripts as the source. A set of HTBI primers served as the primers for a first-round RT-PCR of the TCR CDR3. TCRdb recomputed calls from the multiplex PCR reads with MiXCR, one row per CDR3 protein. Of hundreds of thousands of distinct CDR3 sequences in the sample, roughly 16% were seen once. Many counts were recorded for this clonotype. As yet, its antigen is unknown. Study-wide points: The model anticipated ophthalmopathy a median approximately 6.5 months pre-onset.

The chain joins TRBV30 to TRBJ1-1, with D possibly being TRBD1 (5 bases). Sequencing was done on a sample of blood. The receptor comes from a woman aged 25 to 39 with Graves' hyperthyroidism. CDR3 amino acids: CAWSDRHTEAFF. Here the CDR3 DNA reads TGTGCCTGGAGTGACAGGCACACTGAAGCTTTCTTT.